Listed here are 23 T cell receptor beta chains from one sample, sequenced in a study of blood T cell repertoires in COVID-19. TCRdb's table, derived via immunoSEQ multiplex PCR, lists solely in-frame clones and lacks some. Of roughly 42,000 clones detected, about 90% appear once; the ten largest clones hold approximately 4.3%. Sample: peripheral blood. Every receptor here comes from a man in his sixties with acute or convalescent COVID-19.

The sample holds one count of this clone. The rearrangement links TRBV6-2 or TRBV6-3 to TRBJ1-2; tentatively, D is TRBD1 (5 bases). Germline V gene data show CDR1 as MNHEY and CDR2 as SVGEGT. V shed 6 bases and J shed 2 bases, with 10 bases lying between them. This CDR3 has 13 amino acids. DNA for the CDR3: TGTGCCAGCAGCTTGACAGCCAACTATGGCTACACCTTC. This gives the protein CASSLTANYGYTF.

Regarding this clone: This specimen includes other DNA sequences encoding the same CDR3. The chain combines TRBV3-1 (or the pseudogene TRBV3-2) with TRBJ2-5; D remains unclear. The CDR3 has 13 amino acids. V gave up 0 bases and J gave up 4 bases, with 6 bases separating them. CDR1 is LGHDT, CDR2 YNNKEL, per germline (reference sequence). The CDR3 region is CASSQDGLETQYF. The CDR3 DNA follows: TGTGCCAGCAGCCAAGATGGGCTAGAGACCCAGTACTTC.

The chain carries TRBV5-4 and TRBJ1-2, with 9 bases matching TRBD1. Germline values: CDR1 SGHNT, CDR2 YYREEE (reference sequence). This CDR3 has 15 amino acids. V lost 5 bases to trimming and J lost 1 base; unmatched junction nucleotides: 6. The CDR3 loop is CASSWDRAYNYGYTF. CDR3 in DNA: TGTGCCAGCAGTTGGGACAGGGCATATAACTATGGCTACACCTTC.

The CDR3 reads CASSRQGAGQETQYF. In DNA, the CDR3 is TGTGCCAGCAGCCGACAGGGGGCAGGGCAAGAGACCCAGTACTTC. V usage is TRBV5-6 and J usage is TRBJ2-5; 10 bases fit TRBD1. In germline, CDR1 is SGHDT, CDR2 YYEEEE. Trimming cost V 4 bases and J 2 bases; bases outside gene matches: 5. The CDR3 sequence is 15 residues long.

The chain joins TRBV9 to TRBJ2-3, with 10 nucleotides matching TRBD2. The CDR3 extends over 15 amino acids. CDR1 and CDR2 from the germline V gene are SGDLS and YYNGEE. The trim removed 2 bases at V and 6 bases at J, leaving 6 bases unmatched. CDR3 residues: CASSVLAGGRDTQYF. The CDR3 DNA reads as TGTGCCAGCAGCGTCTTAGCGGGGGGTAGGGATACGCAGTATTTT.

The genes are TRBV3-1 (or the pseudogene TRBV3-2) and TRBJ1-2; D might be TRBD1 (6 bases). CDR1 is LGHDT and CDR2 is YNNKEL in the germline V gene (reference sequence). Between the trimmed V and J ends, which lost 0 bases and 6 bases, there was a span of 11 bases. This CDR3 spans 14 amino acids. CDR3 DNA sequence: TGTGCCAGCAGCCAAGATTCACAGGGACATGGCTACACCTTC. Translating it yields CASSQDSQGHGYTF.

The chain couples TRBV2 to TRBJ2-1; 7 bases align to TRBD2. After removal of 0 bases from V and 5 bases from J, the junction contained 7 bases not matched to a gene. The germline CDR1 and CDR2 sequences are SNHLY and FYNNEI. The CDR3 sequence is 16 residues long. The CDR3 is CASSEAQGTTDNEQFF. The CDR3 region has the DNA TGTGCCAGCAGTGAAGCGCAAGGGACTACCGACAATGAGCAGTTCTTC.

The rearrangement uses TRBV6-6 and TRBJ1-1; 7 bases align to TRBD1. The CDR3 consists of 15 residues. The germline CDR1 and CDR2 sequences are MNHNY and SVGAGI (reference sequence). Trimming took 0 bases from V and 4 from J; bases not matched to a gene: 5. The DNA of the CDR3 is TGTGCCAGCAGTTACTCTTGGGCAGGGGGCACTGAAGCTTTCTTT. This gives the protein CASSYSWAGGTEAFF.

J is TRBJ1-6 and V is TRBV19; a possible D gene is TRBD1 (6 bases). V was trimmed by 0 bases and J by 9 bases, leaving 12 bases between them. CDR1 is LNHDA and CDR2 is SQIVND in the germline V gene (reference sequence). The CDR3 covers 15 residues. This CDR3 is CASSIDLGTFSPLHF. The CDR3 DNA is TGTGCCAGTAGTATAGATCTAGGGACATTTTCACCCCTCCACTTT.

This clone was seen just once. The rearrangement joins TRBV12-5 to TRBJ1-1; tentative D call: TRBD1 (5 bases). CDR1 LGHNT and CDR2 FRNRAP come from the germline V gene. V lost 6 bases and J lost 3, with 11 bases in between. This CDR3 spans 13 amino acids. CDR3 bases: TGTGCTAGTGGCCCCGGGGGTTACACTGAAGCTTTCTTT. Amino acids: CASGPGGYTEAFF.

The V call is TRBV2, the J call TRBJ1-4; 7 bases fit TRBD1. The V gene's germline CDR1 is SNHLY and CDR2 FYNNEI. The length of the CDR3 is 13 residues. V trimming: 7 bases; J trimming: 8 bases; junction bases outside the gene matches: 7. The CDR3 region is CASNDRVGEKLFF. As DNA, the CDR3 is TGTGCCAGCAACGACAGGGTGGGGGAAAAACTGTTTTTT.

This chain links TRBV30 with TRBJ2-7, with unresolved D. Germline CDR1 and CDR2: GTSNPN and SVGIG (reference sequence). With 0 bases removed from V and 6 bases from J, the gap between germline ends came to 6 bases. This CDR3 region has 11 residues. The CDR3 sequence is CAWSVSSEQYF. CDR3 sequence (DNA): TGTGCCTGGAGTGTTTCTTCCGAGCAGTACTTC.

V is TRBV7-9 and J is TRBJ2-6; 8 bases line up with TRBD2. The CDR3 runs 15 residues. CDR1 and CDR2 (germline): SEHNR, FQNEAQ (reference sequence). Trimming cost V 6 bases and J 4 bases; bases outside gene matches: 5. CDR3 sequence: CASSRGGAGANVLTF. In nucleotides, the CDR3 is TGTGCCAGCAGTCGGGGGGGCGCCGGGGCCAACGTCCTGACTTTC. The full variable domain, in which reference TRBV7-9 and TRBJ2-6 provide the parts outside the CDR3, is DTGVSQNPRHKITKRGQNVTFRCDPISEHNRLYWYRQTLGQGPEFLTYFQNEAQLEKSRLLSDRFSAERPKGSFSTLEIQRTEQGDSAMYLCASSRGGAGANVLTFGAGSRLTVL.

The chain combines TRBV15 with TRBJ2-7; 9 nucleotides match TRBD2. The J segment lost 2 bases and the V segment lost 4 bases, leaving 9 bases of the junction unmatched. The germline V gene encodes CDR1 LNHNV and CDR2 YYDKDF (reference sequence). This CDR3 comprises 16 residues. CDR3 sequence reads: CATSTRLAEFTYEQYF. The CDR3 DNA is TGTGCCACCAGCACCCGACTAGCGGAATTCACCTACGAGCAGTACTTC. The full variable domain, in which reference TRBV15 and TRBJ2-7 provide the parts outside the CDR3, is DAMVIQNPRYQVTQFGKPVTLSCSQTLNHNVMYWYQQKSSQAPKLLFHYYDKDFNNEADTPDNFQSRRPNTSFCFLDIRSPGLGDTAMYLCATSTRLAEFTYEQYFGPGTRLTVT.

This chain links TRBV4-1 with TRBJ1-2; maybe TRBD1 (5 bases). Germline V gives CDR1 MGHRA, CDR2 YSYEKL. V was shortened by 4 bases and J by 0 bases, with 18 bases between the two germline ends. The CDR3 length is 17 residues. The CDR3 sequence is CASSPSAGVSPNYGYTF. CDR3 DNA: TGCGCCAGCAGCCCCTCGGCGGGGGTTTCCCCTAACTATGGCTACACCTTC.

The chain couples TRBV6-5 to TRBJ1-2; 11 bases map to TRBD1. The CDR3 is 13 residues long. V lost 7 bases, J lost 8 bases, and 6 bases stayed unmatched. The germline V gene has CDR1 MNHEY and CDR2 SVGAGI. The CDR3 sequence is CASTQDRGQGYTF. The CDR3 nucleotides are TGTGCCAGCACCCAGGACAGGGGGCAGGGCTACACCTTC.

This chain connects TRBV6-1 to TRBJ2-7, with a tentative D call TRBD1 (6 bases). Germline CDR1 reads MNHNS; CDR2 reads SASEGT. Trimming pared 3 bases from V and 4 bases from J, leaving 13 bases between. The CDR3 runs to 14 residues. CDR3 protein: CASSDGRQAYEQYF. The CDR3 DNA follows: TGTGCCAGCAGTGATGGTAGACAGGCTTACGAGCAGTACTTC.

V is TRBV19 and J is TRBJ2-3; D might be TRBD2 (7 bases). V was clipped by 2 bases and J by 0 bases, with 12 bases between them. The CDR3 is 16 residues long. The germline V gene encodes CDR1 LNHDA and CDR2 SQIVND (reference sequence). The chain's CDR3 is CASSIQGGVSTDTQYF. The CDR3 coding sequence is TGTGCCAGTAGTATACAAGGGGGGGTAAGCACAGATACGCAGTATTTT.

The V call is TRBV18, the J call TRBJ2-7; a possible D gene is TRBD1 (5 bases). Germline V gene data show CDR1 as KGHSH and CDR2 as LQKENI. The CDR3 covers 14 residues. Trimming took 0 bases from V and 3 from J, leaving 9 bases between them. CDR3 nucleotides: TGTGCCAGCTCACCACCGACAGATAACTACGAGCAGTACTTC. Amino acids: CASSPPTDNYEQYF.

The CDR3 DNA is TGTGCCAGCAGTCGACAGGGGTTCTATGGCTACACCTTC. Its translation: CASSRQGFYGYTF. The V gene is TRBV6-5, the J gene TRBJ1-2, with 8 bases that match TRBD1. V gave up 5 bases and J gave up 4 bases; unmatched junction bases: 3. CDR1 is MNHEY and CDR2 is SVGAGI in the germline V gene. The CDR3 consists of 13 residues.

Comments on this clone: Other DNA sequences in this specimen translate into the identical CDR3. The V and J genes are TRBV3-1 (or the pseudogene TRBV3-2) and TRBJ1-1; TRBD1 matches at 8 bases. Germline lookup yields CDR1 LGHDT and CDR2 YNNKEL (reference sequence). The CDR3 has 14 residues. V trimming: 4 bases; J trimming: 5 bases; junction bases outside the gene matches: 6. The CDR3 loop reads CASSLGQGRTEAFF. The CDR3 DNA follows: TGTGCCAGCAGCCTCGGACAGGGTAGGACTGAAGCTTTCTTT.

The chain is built from TRBV28 and TRBJ2-1; D gene uncertain. V lost 2 bases to trimming and J lost 7 bases, with 15 bases between them. Germline V gene lookup returns CDR1 MDHEN and CDR2 SYDVKM. The CDR3 length is 15 residues. CDR3 DNA sequence: TGTGCCAGCAGTTTAGCCCCGTCTTCACTGAATGAGCAGTTCTTC. Translating it yields CASSLAPSSLNEQFF.

The chain has TRBV29-1 and TRBJ2-7, with D perhaps TRBD1 (5 bases). Per germline, CDR1 SQVTM and CDR2 ANQGSEA. V gave up 4 bases and J gave up 0 bases, with 10 bases separating them. The CDR3 is 13 residues long. CDR3 in DNA: TGCAGCGTTGTGGACAACTCCTCCTACGAGCAGTACTTC. Encoded protein: CSVVDNSSYEQYF.